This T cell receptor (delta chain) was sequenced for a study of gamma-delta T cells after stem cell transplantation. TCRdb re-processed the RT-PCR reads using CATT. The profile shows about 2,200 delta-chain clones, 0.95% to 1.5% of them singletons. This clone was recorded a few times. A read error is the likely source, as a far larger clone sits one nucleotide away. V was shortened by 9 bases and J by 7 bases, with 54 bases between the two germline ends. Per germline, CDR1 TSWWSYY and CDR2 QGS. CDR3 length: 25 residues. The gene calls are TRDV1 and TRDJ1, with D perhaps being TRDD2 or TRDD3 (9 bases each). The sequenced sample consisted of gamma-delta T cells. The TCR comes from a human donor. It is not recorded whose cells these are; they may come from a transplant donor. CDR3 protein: CALRSSAPSDSLHLPTVGDIGKLIF. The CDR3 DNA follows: TGTGCTCTGCGGAGCTCCGCACCCTCAGATTCCCTTCACCTTCCTACCGTGGGGGATATCGGTAAACTCATCTTT.